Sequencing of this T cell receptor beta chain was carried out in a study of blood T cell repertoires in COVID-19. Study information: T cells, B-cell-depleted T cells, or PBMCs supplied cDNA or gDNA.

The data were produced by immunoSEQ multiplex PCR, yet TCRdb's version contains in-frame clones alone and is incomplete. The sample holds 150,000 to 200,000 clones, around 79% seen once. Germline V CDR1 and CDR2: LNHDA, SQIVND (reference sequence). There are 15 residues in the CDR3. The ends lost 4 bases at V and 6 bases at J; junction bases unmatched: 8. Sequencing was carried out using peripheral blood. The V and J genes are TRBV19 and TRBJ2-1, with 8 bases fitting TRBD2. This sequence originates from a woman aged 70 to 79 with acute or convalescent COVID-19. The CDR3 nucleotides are TGTGCCAGTAGTACGATTAGCGGGAAGGTCAATGAGCAGTTCTTC. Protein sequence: CASSTISGKVNEQFF.